The T cell receptor (beta chain) under discussion was sequenced for a study of blood T cells in healthy people across ages. Points on this clonotype: Its specificity is not known.

Whole-study findings and limits: The donors' CMV status was not determined, possibly confounding changes in expanded clonotypes.

For the second PCR, which ran for about 7 to 12 cycles, a sample-barcoded 5' primer and a J-beta primer mix were used. TCRdb redid the calling of the 5' RACE reads with MiXCR, one entry per CDR3 protein. The sample shows approximately 800,000 distinct CDR3 sequences, roughly 50% of them seen only once. Germline CDR1 is SQVTM and CDR2 is ANQGSEA. CDR3 size: 15 residues. V lost 8 bases, J lost 7 bases, and 25 bases lay in between. The sequenced sample consisted of blood. The V and J genes are TRBV29-1 and TRBJ2-3; D remains unclear. The clonotype originates from a man in his thirties or forties in good health. This CDR3 reads CSHSFGTRPIYTQYF. CDR3 bases: TGCAGCCATAGTTTCGGCACACGCCCCATATATACGCAGTATTTT.